The 2 T cell receptor beta chains below all came from one sample that was sequenced in a study of cytomegalovirus exposure and HLA in healthy donors (dated by TCRdb to 2016 to 2017). The library was generated by the immunoSEQ multiplex PCR assay. For the multiplex PCR, a mixture combining 60 forward primers for TCR Vbeta segments and 13 reverse primers for TCR Jbeta segments was used. The source is immuneACCESS, and TCRdb retained only in-frame sequences with V and J called. Part of the clones is not carried over; for the studies checked, unresolved V genes explain less than half of this, and the remainder is unexplained. This sample comprises about 200,000 clones, 65% to 85% of them detected only once. Together, the top ten hold about 1.5% of the sample. The specimen sequenced was PBMCs. The source of these receptors is a man aged 50-59 years in good health and CMV-seronegative.

As DNA, the CDR3 is TGTGCCAGCAGCTTGATGGCCGGGGGGCAGTACTTC. Translation gives CASSLMAGGQYF. The chain joins TRBV5-6 to TRBJ2-5; 7 bases line up with TRBD2. Germline V gene sequence: CDR1 SGHDT, CDR2 YYEEEE. With V trimmed by 1 base and J by 11 bases, 5 bases remained unmatched. The CDR3 spans 12 residues.

This clone was seen just once. The rearrangement links TRBV28 to TRBJ2-6; D possibly corresponds to TRBD2 (5 bases). In germline, CDR1 is MDHEN, CDR2 SYDVKM. The CDR3 runs 15 residues. V shed 8 bases and J shed 0 bases, with 11 bases lying between them. As DNA, the CDR3 is TGTGCCAGCGGTGGGAGTCACTCTGGGGCCAACGTCCTGACTTTC. This encodes CASGGSHSGANVLTF. Full variable domain (remainder filled in from reference TRBV28 and TRBJ2-6): DVKVTQSSRYLVKRTGEKVFLECVQDMDHENMFWYRQDPGLGLRLIYFSYDVKMKEKGDIPEGYSVSREKKERFSLILESASTNQTSMYLCASGGSHSGANVLTFGAGSRLTVL.